The 13 T cell receptor beta chains below come from one sample, sequenced in a study of T cell responses to AZD1222 COVID-19 vaccine (dated by TCRdb to the early 2020s). Libraries came from the immunoSEQ multiplex PCR assay. TCRdb carries this immuneACCESS record with in-frame sequences only. Its versions omit some clonotypes, under half of them owing to an unresolved V gene in the studies checked, with the rest unexplained. The sample yields under 110,000 clones; 90% were counted once. The top ten clones comprise around 5% of the sample. The sample's time point, from its label and the paper: baseline before first vaccination. The sample consisted of peripheral blood, taken on day 0 of AZD1222 vaccination. Receptors were obtained from an adult in good health.

This clone has just one count. The chain links TRBV12-3 or TRBV12-4 to TRBJ2-5; no definite D call. The CDR3 has 13 residues. Trimming pared 5 bases from V and 5 bases from J, leaving 12 bases between. For the CDR3, the DNA is TGTGCCAGCAGTGCCGGGCTGGGGGAGACCCAGTACTTC. It encodes CASSAGLGETQYF.

The chain is built from TRBV20-1 and TRBJ1-5; TRBD1 agrees at 7 bases. The germline V gene encodes CDR1 DFQATT and CDR2 SNEGSKA (reference sequence). The V segment lost 3 bases and the J segment 2 bases; nucleotides outside the gene matches: 4. The CDR3 consists of 14 residues. The CDR3 DNA reads as TGCAGTGCTAGTTTTACAGGGGGCAATCAGCCCCAGCATTTT. Amino acids: CSASFTGGNQPQHF.

The chain has TRBV29-1 and TRBJ1-1, with D uncertain. V lost 4 bases and J 4 bases, leaving 13 bases between the germline ends. In germline, CDR1 is SQVTM, CDR2 ANQGSEA. This CDR3 region has 13 residues. The CDR3 nucleotides read TGCAGCGTTGCGGAGCCCCTTGGCACTGAAGCTTTCTTT. Translation: CSVAEPLGTEAFF.

The V gene is TRBV27, the J gene TRBJ1-3; TRBD1 matches at 7 bases. V gave up 6 bases and J gave up 0 bases; unmatched junction bases: 17. The CDR3 is 19 residues long. Germline assignment: CDR1 MNHEY and CDR2 SMNVEV (reference sequence). CDR3 sequence: CASSRGGGRGFRSGNTIYF. The CDR3 bases are TGTGCCAGCAGCCGAGGCGGGGGCAGGGGGTTCCGCTCTGGAAACACCATATATTTT.

The chain joins TRBV4-2 to TRBJ1-1; 8 positions agree with TRBD1. The germline gives CDR1 LGHNA, CDR2 YNFKEQ. CDR3 length: 16 amino acids. V trimming: 6 bases; J trimming: 0 bases; junction bases outside the gene matches: 9. CDR3 residues: CASRPNTGGLNTEAFF. The CDR3 DNA sequence: TGTGCCAGCAGGCCGAATACAGGGGGATTGAACACTGAAGCTTTCTTT.

The chain joins TRBV2 to TRBJ2-5, with D possibly being TRBD2 (7 bases). CDR1 and CDR2 (germline): SNHLY, FYNNEI. The CDR3 is 15 residues long. V shed 6 bases and J shed 3 bases, with 17 bases lying between them. The CDR3 sequence is CASSPEGGGKETQYF. The CDR3 DNA reads TGTGCCAGCAGCCCCGAAGGGGGGGGTAAAGAGACCCAGTACTTC.

The CDR3 loop reads CASSLGRGPNTEAFF. The DNA of the CDR3 is TGTGCCAGCAGCTTGGGCAGGGGCCCGAACACTGAAGCTTTCTTT. The rearrangement links TRBV5-4 to TRBJ1-1; D is perhaps TRBD1 (6 bases). The V gene's germline CDR1 is SGHNT and CDR2 YYREEE (reference sequence). The CDR3 totals 15 residues. V was shortened by 0 bases and J by 1 base, with 10 bases between the two germline ends. The full variable domain, completed using reference TRBV5-4 and TRBJ1-1, is ETGVTQSPTHLIKTRGQQVTLRCSSQSGHNTVSWYQQALGQGPQFIFQYYREEENGRGNFPPRFSGLQFPNYSSELNVNALELDDSALYLCASSLGRGPNTEAFFGQGTRLTVV.

This clone came up a few times. The chain combines TRBV6-2 or TRBV6-3 with TRBJ1-2; D is perhaps TRBD1 (6 bases). This CDR3 has 14 residues. CDR1 is MNHEY and CDR2 is SVGEGT in the germline V gene. The V gene lost 5 bases and the J gene lost 4 bases, with 14 bases spanning the gap. CDR3: CASSRAGAAYGYTF. CDR3 bases: TGTGCCAGCAGTCGGGCAGGGGCCGCCTATGGCTACACCTTC.

The sample holds a few counts of this clone. V usage is TRBV5-4 and J usage is TRBJ2-2, with unresolved D. CDR1 and CDR2 (germline): SGHNT, YYREEE (reference sequence). The CDR3 has 14 amino acids. V lost 0 bases to trimming and J lost 1 base, with 4 bases between them. The CDR3 nucleotides are TGTGCCAGCAGCTTGGACCAGAACACCGGGGAGCTGTTTTTT. Translation: CASSLDQNTGELFF.

The J gene is TRBJ2-1, the V gene TRBV19; 11 nucleotides align to TRBD2. Germline CDR1 is LNHDA and CDR2 is SQIVND (reference sequence). J was trimmed by 3 bases and V by 5 bases; bases with no gene match: 6. The CDR3 loop spans 16 amino acids. In DNA form, the CDR3 reads TGTGCCAGTAGTCTAGCGGGAGGCGTCAGCTACAATGAGCAGTTCTTC. Translating it yields CASSLAGGVSYNEQFF.

V gene TRBV2 combines with J gene TRBJ1-5, with D hard to call. The CDR3 extends over 13 amino acids. The V end was cut by 4 bases, the J end by 4 bases, with 8 bases between. From germline, CDR1 is SNHLY and CDR2 FYNNEI. CDR3 sequence (DNA): TGTGCCAGCAGTGTGTCCAATAATCAGCCCCAGCATTTT. Translation: CASSVSNNQPQHF.

This clone has just one count. The V call is TRBV6-5, the J call TRBJ1-1, with a tentative D call TRBD1 (5 bases). Germline-derived CDR1 and CDR2 are MNHEY and SVGAGI. The CDR3 runs to 15 residues. The ends were cut back, 2 bases at V and 0 bases at J, with 10 bases in the middle. In nucleotides, the CDR3 is TGTGCCAGCAGTTACAGTCTGGGGGTGAACACTGAAGCTTTCTTT. Translated: CASSYSLGVNTEAFF.

The chain couples TRBV2 to TRBJ1-6; D uncertain. V was pared by 3 bases and J by 13 bases, with 19 bases between. The CDR3 runs to 15 residues. The V gene's germline CDR1 is SNHLY and CDR2 FYNNEI. The DNA of the CDR3 is TGTGCCAGCAGTGAGGAGGGAACCGGTATTCGGCCCCTCCACTTT. Protein product: CASSEEGTGIRPLHF.